These 15 T cell receptor beta chains share one sample of origin, sequenced in a study of T cell responses to AZD1222 COVID-19 vaccine. Profiled with immunoSEQ multiplex PCR; TCRdb holds only in-frame clones, not every one. The sample has more than 100,000 clones, 88% seen once. The specimen comprised peripheral blood, sampled on day 0 of AZD1222 vaccination. The source of these receptors is an adult in good health.

This chain joins TRBV4-1 and TRBJ1-1; D is possibly TRBD1 (6 bases). The CDR3 is made up of 15 amino acids. V lost 0 bases to trimming and J lost 7 bases, with 15 bases between them. Germline V gene data show CDR1 as MGHRA and CDR2 as YSYEKL. CDR3 nucleotide sequence: TGCGCCAGCAGCCAAGACCAAACAGGGCGGGGTGAAGCTTTCTTT. Protein: CASSQDQTGRGEAFF.

The chain recombines TRBV18 with TRBJ1-5; 7 nucleotides match TRBD1. The V segment lost 1 base and the J segment 6 bases; nucleotides outside the gene matches: 3. Per the germline V gene, CDR1 is KGHSH and CDR2 is LQKENI. CDR3 size: 14 residues. The CDR3, as DNA: TGTGCCAGCTCACCACAGACAGGGTCTCAGCCCCAGCATTTT. Its translation is CASSPQTGSQPQHF.

V and J are TRBV6-2 or TRBV6-3 and TRBJ1-2; 12 nucleotides line up with TRBD1. The germline gives CDR1 MNHEY, CDR2 SVGEGT. The J segment lost 4 bases and the V segment lost 5 bases, leaving 8 bases of the junction unmatched. The CDR3 totals 16 residues. This CDR3 reads CASSRPGTGGLYGYTF. CDR3 DNA: TGTGCCAGCAGTCGACCCGGGACAGGGGGCCTCTATGGCTACACCTTC.

The chain links TRBV6-5 to TRBJ1-2; D is unclear. Trimming took 7 bases from V and 8 from J, leaving 11 bases between them. The CDR3 length is 11 residues. Germline V gene lookup returns CDR1 MNHEY and CDR2 SVGAGI. CDR3 in DNA: TGTGCCAGCACCGGACTGAAAGGCTACACCTTC. It specifies CASTGLKGYTF.

This chain uses TRBV6-5 with TRBJ1-1; 11 bases line up with TRBD1. From germline, CDR1 is MNHEY and CDR2 SVGAGI. With V trimmed by 2 bases and J by 4 bases, 3 bases remained unmatched. The CDR3 spans 15 residues. The CDR3 DNA follows: TGTGCCAGCAGTTACGGGGGGACAGGGGGCACTGAAGCTTTCTTT. Translated, it gives CASSYGGTGGTEAFF.

The chain has TRBV7-2 and TRBJ2-1; 9 bases match TRBD2. CDR3 size: 16 residues. The germline V gene has CDR1 SGHTA and CDR2 FQGNSA. V lost 4 bases to trimming and J lost 0 bases; unmatched junction nucleotides: 4. CDR3 in amino acids: CASSSGLALSYNEQFF. In DNA form, the CDR3 reads TGTGCCAGCAGCTCGGGACTAGCCCTCTCCTACAATGAGCAGTTCTTC.

This clone came up a few times. The chain recombines TRBV4-2 with TRBJ1-1; TRBD1 matches 8 bases. Germline CDR1 and CDR2: LGHNA and YNFKEQ. With V trimmed by 0 bases and J by 2 bases, 5 bases remained unmatched. CDR3 length: 16 residues. CDR3 region: CASSQEGTGVNTEAFF. The DNA of the CDR3 is TGTGCCAGCAGCCAAGAAGGGACAGGCGTTAACACTGAAGCTTTCTTT.

The chain joins TRBV7-9 to TRBJ1-4; weak D call: TRBD1 (6 bases). V dropped 5 bases and J dropped 7 bases, with 14 bases sitting between them. The CDR3 has 14 residues. Germline V CDR1 and CDR2: SEHNR, FQNEAQ (reference sequence). This CDR3 is CASSVRGGGEKLFF. DNA for the CDR3: TGTGCCAGCAGCGTCAGGGGAGGGGGTGAAAAACTGTTTTTT.

This chain links TRBV11-1 with TRBJ1-1; 9 bases fit TRBD1. Germline loops: CDR1 SGHAT, CDR2 FQDESV (reference sequence). V dropped 2 bases and J dropped 5; count of bases not matched to a gene: 9. The length of the CDR3 is 16 residues. CDR3 protein: CASSLSTQGAMTEAFF. In nucleotides, the CDR3 is TGTGCCAGCAGCTTATCAACACAGGGGGCGATGACTGAAGCTTTCTTT. The variable domain in full, with the rest retrieved from reference TRBV11-1 and TRBJ1-1, is EAEVAQSPRYKITEKSQAVAFWCDPISGHATLYWYRQILGQGPELLVQFQDESVVDDSQLPKDRFSAERLKGVDSTLKIQPAELGDSAMYLCASSLSTQGAMTEAFFGQGTRLTVV.

J is TRBJ2-1 and V is TRBV10-3; TRBD2 aligns across 8 bases. The CDR3 is made up of 15 amino acids. J was trimmed by 4 bases and V by 8 bases; bases with no gene match: 10. Germline V gene sequence: CDR1 ENHRY, CDR2 SYGVKD. For the CDR3, the DNA is TGTGCCATCCGGATGGGTAGCGGGGCATACAATGAGCAGTTCTTC. Amino acid sequence: CAIRMGSGAYNEQFF.

The rearrangement uses TRBV24-1 and TRBJ2-6; D possibly corresponds to TRBD2 (6 bases). This CDR3 has 17 residues. Germline lookup yields CDR1 KGHDR and CDR2 SFDVKD. Between the trimmed V and J ends, which lost 4 bases and 2 bases, there was a span of 14 bases. The DNA for the CDR3 is TGTGCCACCAGTGAGGCAGTGGGGGGACCTGGGGCCAACGTCCTGACTTTC. It translates to CATSEAVGGPGANVLTF.

The chain is built from TRBV18 and TRBJ1-4; D unresolved. The V and J ends lost 4 bases and 0 bases respectively, with 12 bases between them. CDR1 is KGHSH and CDR2 is LQKENI in the germline V gene. The CDR3 spans 16 residues. CDR3 protein: CASSLQEVATNEKLFF. In DNA form, the CDR3 reads TGTGCCAGCTCACTACAAGAAGTTGCAACTAATGAAAAACTGTTTTTT.

The chain combines TRBV2 with TRBJ2-3; the D gene is possibly TRBD1 (6 bases). The V end was cut by 0 bases, the J end by 0 bases, with 7 bases between. The CDR3 is 15 amino acids. Germline V lookup: CDR1 SNHLY, CDR2 FYNNEI. For the CDR3, the DNA is TGTGCCAGCAGTGAAGCGGGGGCTAGCACAGATACGCAGTATTTT. Translating gives CASSEAGASTDTQYF.

The rearrangement joins TRBV10-3 to TRBJ1-3; possible D gene TRBD1, 5 bases. The CDR3 sequence is 12 residues long. The germline V and J ends were trimmed by 9 bases and 1 base, with 7 bases remaining between them. Germline V gene sequence: CDR1 ENHRY, CDR2 SYGVKD. CDR3 sequence: CAMQGSGNTIYF. The CDR3 DNA sequence: TGTGCCATGCAGGGTTCTGGAAACACCATATATTTT.

V usage is TRBV19 and J usage is TRBJ2-7; D is unresolved. The CDR3 sequence is 11 residues long. CDR1 LNHDA and CDR2 SQIVND come from the germline V gene (reference sequence). Between the trimmed V and J ends, which lost 4 bases and 3 bases, there was a span of 4 bases. The CDR3 loop is CASSNYYEQYF. As DNA, the CDR3 is TGTGCCAGTAGTAATTACTACGAGCAGTACTTC.